This entry features one T cell receptor beta chain sequence. The sample is drawn from a study of cytomegalovirus exposure and HLA in healthy donors. In the PCR, 60 Vbeta and 13 Jbeta primers were used. Repertoires were generated with immunoSEQ multiplex PCR, while TCRdb's copy carries only in-frame clones and drops some. The profile shows approximately 150,000 clones, roughly 77% of them singletons. In germline, CDR1 is SGHRS, CDR2 YFSETQ. CDR3 length: 16 residues. Deletions cut 0 bases from V and 3 bases from J, with 16 bases between. This clonotype originated in a human donor in good health. The chain joins TRBV5-1 to TRBJ2-7; the D is unclear. The sequenced material came from PBMCs. This CDR3 is CASSLAFDTKDYEQYF. In DNA form, the CDR3 reads TGCGCCAGCAGCTTGGCCTTCGACACAAAAGACTACGAGCAGTACTTC.